This entry lists 14 T cell receptor beta chains sequenced from one sample in a study of response to subunit inactivated influenza vaccine (dated by TCRdb to between 2017 and 2018). The library was generated by RT-PCR. Sequencing was performed on an Illumina HiSeq 2500. In-frame beta chains were kept once TCRdb had trimmed the public reads at Q25 with fastp and called clones with MiXCR. Rows are combined by CDR3 protein, so each entry shows the most common genes and DNA. Across this sample there are about 310,000 distinct CDR3 sequences, with 20% to 25% seen only once. Roughly a tenth of the sample goes to the ten largest clones. Sample: PBMCs from blood, taken approximately 22 months after vaccination. These receptors were collected from a man aged 50-75 years who received an inactivated influenza vaccine. Donor details come from another sample of the same person, matched by shared clones.

This clonotype has a handful of counts. The chain is built from TRBV27 and TRBJ1-2; 7 nucleotides match TRBD1. V lost 5 bases to trimming and J lost 2 bases; unmatched junction nucleotides: 8. This CDR3 is 15 amino acids long. Germline V gene sequence: CDR1 MNHEY, CDR2 SMNVEV (reference sequence). The CDR3 DNA sequence: TGTGCCAGCAGTCTAATTGGGACAGAAAACTATGGCTACACCTTC. Translated: CASSLIGTENYGYTF.

V gene TRBV11-2 combines with J gene TRBJ2-3; the match to TRBD2 covers 7 bases. The CDR3 runs 14 residues. CDR1 SGHAT and CDR2 FQNNGV come from the germline V gene. The V segment lost 0 bases and the J segment 5 bases; nucleotides outside the gene matches: 2. The CDR3 spells CASSLEVAGDTQYF. CDR3 nucleotide sequence: TGTGCCAGCAGCTTAGAAGTAGCGGGAGATACGCAGTATTTT.

The chain joins TRBV4-2 to TRBJ1-6, with 10 bases that match TRBD1. The V and J ends lost 4 bases and 0 bases, in that order; junction bases with no gene match: 6. The CDR3 runs to 18 residues. CDR1 and CDR2 (germline): LGHNA, YNFKEQ. DNA for the CDR3: TGTGCCAGCAGCCTCAGGACAGGGGGAAGCTCCTATAATTCACCCCTCCACTTT. Amino acid sequence: CASSLRTGGSSYNSPLHF.

This clonotype was seen a handful of times. V is TRBV20-1 and J is TRBJ2-2, with D perhaps assigned TRBD1 or TRBD2 (5 bases each). V lost 3 bases and J 1 base, leaving 9 bases between the germline ends. Germline assignment: CDR1 DFQATT and CDR2 SNEGSKA (reference sequence). The CDR3 covers 14 residues. In nucleotides, the CDR3 is TGCAGTGCTAGTCGGGACGGGAACACCGGGGAGCTGTTTTTT. Translating it yields CSASRDGNTGELFF.

The J gene is TRBJ2-1, the V gene TRBV20-1; 12 bases align to TRBD2. Losses at the gene ends were 3 bases for V and 0 bases for J; bases not matched to a gene: 12. This CDR3 region has 19 residues. CDR1 and CDR2 from the germline V gene are DFQATT and SNEGSKA (reference sequence). Written as DNA, the CDR3 is TGCAGTGCTAGGGCCCGACTAGCGGGAGAGGGGATCTCCTACAATGAGCAGTTCTTC. This gives the protein CSARARLAGEGISYNEQFF.

The chain uses TRBV20-1 and TRBJ2-1, with D perhaps TRBD2 (5 bases). CDR1 is DFQATT, CDR2 SNEGSKA, per germline (reference sequence). V was trimmed by 0 bases and J by 0 bases, leaving 9 bases between them. This CDR3 contains 15 residues. CDR3: CSARDVAGSYNEQFF. The CDR3 DNA sequence: TGCAGTGCTAGAGATGTGGCGGGCTCCTACAATGAGCAGTTCTTC.

The rearrangement joins TRBV7-2 to TRBJ1-2; unclear D gene. Trimming cost V 2 bases and J 7 bases, with 11 bases left between them. The CDR3 runs to 13 residues. In germline, CDR1 is SGHTA, CDR2 FQGNSA. The CDR3 reads CASSLTAPGGYTF. In DNA form, the CDR3 reads TGTGCCAGCAGCTTAACCGCCCCGGGTGGCTACACCTTC.

In its sample, this clonotype was seen a few times. This chain joins TRBV4-3 and TRBJ1-2; a possible D gene is TRBD1 (6 bases). This CDR3 region has 17 residues. The germline V gene has CDR1 LGHNA and CDR2 YSLEER. The V end was cut by 0 bases, the J end by 3 bases, with 17 bases between. CDR3 residues: CASSQDSGGGNYYGYTF. CDR3 DNA: TGCGCCAGCAGCCAAGATAGTGGGGGCGGTAACTACTATGGCTACACCTTC.

The sample holds a few counts of this clonotype. CDR3 loop: CASSQDHVALSGNTIYF. The CDR3 DNA is TGTGCCAGCAGCCAAGATCACGTCGCGCTCTCTGGAAACACCATATATTTT. The chain couples TRBV4-2 to TRBJ1-3; D ambiguous. Germline V gene sequence: CDR1 LGHNA, CDR2 YNFKEQ. The CDR3 is made up of 17 amino acids. Trimming removed 0 bases from V and 0 bases from J, with 12 bases in between.

J is TRBJ2-7 and V is TRBV28; D could derive from TRBD1 or TRBD2 (5 bases each). The germline V and J ends were trimmed by 7 bases and 2 bases, with 21 bases remaining between them. The length of the CDR3 is 16 residues. Germline values: CDR1 MDHEN, CDR2 SYDVKM. The CDR3 loop is CASTPPAGTAAYEQYF. In nucleotides, the CDR3 is TGTGCCAGCACCCCCCCAGCCGGGACGGCAGCCTACGAGCAGTACTTC.

This clonotype occurred many times. The V gene is TRBV5-1, the J gene TRBJ1-1, with D possibly TRBD1 on 5 matching bases. The germline gives CDR1 SGHRS, CDR2 YFSETQ. The V end lost 4 bases, the J end lost 1 base, and 11 bases lay between the germline ends. This CDR3 is 14 amino acids long. CDR3 coding DNA: TGCGCCAGCAGCCACCCTACAGGGAACACTGAAGCTTTCTTT. This encodes CASSHPTGNTEAFF.

This chain links TRBV15 with TRBJ1-5; 7 nucleotides line up with TRBD1. The CDR3 totals 15 residues. The J segment lost 6 bases and the V segment lost 4 bases, leaving 9 bases of the junction unmatched. Germline V gene data show CDR1 as LNHNV and CDR2 as YYDKDF (reference sequence). The CDR3 nucleotides are TGTGCCACCAGCACCCTCCCGACAGGGACTCAGCCCCAGCATTTT. This codes for CATSTLPTGTQPQHF.

In its sample, this clonotype was seen a few times. The V gene is TRBV27, the J gene TRBJ2-3, with 9 bases matching TRBD2. CDR1 is MNHEY and CDR2 is SMNVEV in the germline V gene (reference sequence). The ends lost 3 bases at V and 9 bases at J; junction bases unmatched: 7. This CDR3 has 14 residues. In DNA form, the CDR3 reads TGTGCCAGCAGTTTGACTAGCGGCCTAGGGACGCAGTATTTT. Translation gives CASSLTSGLGTQYF.

This clonotype was seen only a few times. This chain connects TRBV4-3 to TRBJ2-2; the match to TRBD1 covers 8 bases. Germline lookup yields CDR1 LGHNA and CDR2 YSLEER. This CDR3 is 16 amino acids long. Trimming at V came to 2 bases and at J to 1 base, leaving 3 bases not matched to a gene. The CDR3 region is CASSQTGTGNTGELFF. The DNA for the CDR3 is TGCGCCAGCAGCCAAACCGGGACAGGGAACACCGGGGAGCTGTTTTTT.